This T cell receptor (beta chain) was sequenced for a study of OX40 agonist ivuxolimab in advanced cancers. This CDR3 has 15 amino acids. Germline V gene data show CDR1 as SGHRS and CDR2 as YFSETQ. Trimming removed 0 bases from V and 5 bases from J; junction bases left unmatched: 3. Profiling relied on immunoSEQ multiplex PCR, and the TCRdb table lists in-frame clones only, not all of them. Of about 41,000 clones detected, approximately 80% appear once; the ten largest clones hold 39%. J is TRBJ2-1 and V is TRBV5-1; 9 nucleotides align to TRBD2. Sequencing used CD4+ or CD8+ T cells sorted from blood, obtained in a trial of the OX40 agonist ivuxolimab. This clonotype was sampled from an adult with an advanced solid tumor such as melanoma, head and neck, liver or kidney cancer. The CDR3 DNA sequence: TGCGCCAGCAGCTTGGTAGCGGGGGTGAACAATGAGCAGTTCTTC. Amino acid sequence: CASSLVAGVNNEQFF. Variable domain in full (rest from reference TRBV5-1 and TRBJ2-1): KAGVTQTPRYLIKTRGQQVTLSCSPISGHRSVSWYQQTPGQGLQFLFEYFSETQRNKGNFPGRFSGRQFSNSRSEMNVSTLELGDSALYLCASSLVAGVNNEQFFGPGTRLTVL.